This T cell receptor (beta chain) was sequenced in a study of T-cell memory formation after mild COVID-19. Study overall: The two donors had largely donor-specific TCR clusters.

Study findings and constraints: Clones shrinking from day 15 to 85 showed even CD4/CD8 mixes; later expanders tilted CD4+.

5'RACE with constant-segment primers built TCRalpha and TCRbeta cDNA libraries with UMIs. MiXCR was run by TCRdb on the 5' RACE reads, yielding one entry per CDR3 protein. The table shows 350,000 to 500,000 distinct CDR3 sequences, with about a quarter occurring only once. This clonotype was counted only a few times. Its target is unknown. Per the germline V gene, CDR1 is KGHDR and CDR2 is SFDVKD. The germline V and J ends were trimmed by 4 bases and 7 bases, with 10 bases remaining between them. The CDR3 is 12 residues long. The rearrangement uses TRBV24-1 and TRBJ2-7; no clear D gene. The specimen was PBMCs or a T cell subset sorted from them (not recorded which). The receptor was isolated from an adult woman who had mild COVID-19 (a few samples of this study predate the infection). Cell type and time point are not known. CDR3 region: CATSDLEREQYF. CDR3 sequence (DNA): TGTGCCACCAGTGACCTTGAAAGGGAGCAGTACTTC.